This is a list of T cell receptor beta chains from one sample in a study of T cells after yellow fever vaccination. TCRdb reprocessed the 5' RACE reads with MiXCR, giving one entry per CDR3 protein. Of 300,000 to 400,000 distinct CDR3 sequences in the sample, 6.2% were seen once. Sequences were derived from PBMCs, sampled 5 days after the yellow fever booster vaccination. The origin of the receptors is a man younger than 40 who received the YFV17D yellow fever vaccine. CDR3s include the opening cysteine and the closing phenylalanine or tryptophan. D genes are given only for firm matches. Clone size is shown for a subset of rows, as once, few, many or a class of expanded clone.

abundance: .
j_gene: TRBJ2-1
v_gene: TRBV7-7
d_gene: TRBD1
CDR3nt: TGTGCTAGCAGCTTGGACAGGGTCGGTGAGCAGTTCTTC
CDR3aa: CASSLDRVGEQFF

abundance: many
j_gene: TRBJ2-7
v_gene: TRBV29-1
d_gene: TRBD2
CDR3nt: TGCAGCGTTGTGCGACTAGCGGGATACGAGCAGTACTTC
CDR3aa: CSVVRLAGYEQYF

abundance: few
j_gene: TRBJ2-3
v_gene: TRBV5-4
d_gene: .
CDR3nt: TGTGCCAGCAGCCACCCGGGACGGCTGCAGTATTTT
CDR3aa: CASSHPGRLQYF

abundance: few
j_gene: TRBJ1-5
v_gene: TRBV4-3
d_gene: .
CDR3nt: TGCGCCAGCAGCCAAGGCCGAAATCAGCCCCAGCATTTT
CDR3aa: CASSQGRNQPQHF

abundance: .
j_gene: TRBJ1-5
v_gene: TRBV5-8
d_gene: TRBD1
CDR3nt: TGTGCCAGCAGCCTTCCGGGACAGGGGTTGTTGCCCCAGCATTTT
CDR3aa: CASSLPGQGLLPQHF

abundance: .
j_gene: TRBJ2-3
v_gene: TRBV5-1
d_gene: TRBD1
CDR3nt: TGCGCCAGTGGACCTGGGACAGGGACTAGCACAGATACGCAGTATTTT
CDR3aa: CASGPGTGTSTDTQYF

abundance: .
j_gene: TRBJ2-3
v_gene: TRBV30
d_gene: TRBD2
CDR3nt: TGTGCCCGGGGGACTACGGGGATAGATACGCAGTATTTT
CDR3aa: CARGTTGIDTQYF

abundance: few
j_gene: TRBJ2-1
v_gene: TRBV9
d_gene: TRBD2
CDR3nt: TGTGCCAGCAGCGTAGGGGAGCGGGAGTTCTCGCGGGAGCAGTTCTTC
CDR3aa: CASSVGEREFSREQFF

abundance: many
j_gene: TRBJ1-5
v_gene: TRBV12-3/TRBV12-4
d_gene: .
CDR3nt: TGTGCCAGCAGTTTTTCCAGCAATCAGCCCCAGCATTTT
CDR3aa: CASSFSSNQPQHF

abundance: .
j_gene: TRBJ2-5
v_gene: TRBV7-8
d_gene: .
CDR3nt: TGTGCCAGCAGCTTGGTCAGCGCGGGGCCCGAGACCCAGTACTTC
CDR3aa: CASSLVSAGPETQYF

abundance: few
j_gene: TRBJ1-5
v_gene: TRBV5-1
d_gene: .
CDR3nt: TGCGCCAGCAGCTTGGCCGGGAGGGGTCAGCCCCAGCATTTT
CDR3aa: CASSLAGRGQPQHF

abundance: many
j_gene: TRBJ2-2
v_gene: TRBV5-6
d_gene: TRBD1
CDR3nt: TGTGCCAGCAGCTGGGGACAGGGCTACACCGGGGAGCTGTTTTTT
CDR3aa: CASSWGQGYTGELFF

abundance: many
j_gene: TRBJ2-3
v_gene: TRBV12-3/TRBV12-4
d_gene: .
CDR3nt: TGTGCCAGCAGATTTAGCACAGATACGCAGTATTTT
CDR3aa: CASRFSTDTQYF

abundance: few
j_gene: TRBJ2-2
v_gene: TRBV18
d_gene: .
CDR3nt: TGTGCCAGCTCACCACGTTTGGACACCGGGGAGCTGTTTTTT
CDR3aa: CASSPRLDTGELFF

abundance: few
j_gene: TRBJ2-3
v_gene: TRBV20-1
d_gene: TRBD2
CDR3nt: TGCAGTGCTAGAGGGACTAGCGGGAGGCCCCCCGATACGCAGTATTTT
CDR3aa: CSARGTSGRPPDTQYF

abundance: few
j_gene: TRBJ2-2
v_gene: TRBV6-5
d_gene: .
CDR3nt: TGTGCCAGCAGTTACCTCGCAACACTGAACACCGGGGAGCTGTTTTTT
CDR3aa: CASSYLATLNTGELFF

abundance: .
j_gene: TRBJ1-5
v_gene: TRBV6-5
d_gene: .
CDR3nt: TGTGCCAGCAGTTACAGACGGAATAGCAATCAGCCCCAGCATTTT
CDR3aa: CASSYRRNSNQPQHF

abundance: .
j_gene: TRBJ2-7
v_gene: TRBV7-9
d_gene: .
CDR3nt: TGTGCCAGCAGCTTAACAGGACCAGGCGAGCAGTACTTC
CDR3aa: CASSLTGPGEQYF

abundance: few
j_gene: TRBJ1-1
v_gene: TRBV5-4
d_gene: .
CDR3nt: TGTGCCAGCAGCAACCCGACAGACACTGAAGCTTTCTTT
CDR3aa: CASSNPTDTEAFF

abundance: few
j_gene: TRBJ2-5
v_gene: TRBV27
d_gene: TRBD1
CDR3nt: TGTGCCAGCAGTTTGCCCTTATCCAGGGGGCCCACGGAGACCCAGTACTTC
CDR3aa: CASSLPLSRGPTETQYF

abundance: many
j_gene: TRBJ2-7
v_gene: TRBV5-1
d_gene: TRBD2
CDR3nt: TGCGCCAGCAGCTTGGTTACTAGCGCTGCTTACCACGAGCAGTACTTC
CDR3aa: CASSLVTSAAYHEQYF